These T cell receptor beta chains were read from a single sample in a study of shared clonotypes between healthy human individuals. Data came from immunoSEQ multiplex PCR; TCRdb stores just in-frame clones and leaves some out. The data contain 650,000 to 800,000 clones, over 55% of them seen just once; the ten biggest clones take up more than 1.5%. The specimen sequenced was memory CD4+ T cells sorted from blood. The receptors originated from a woman aged 25 to 39 in good health. CDR3s include the opening cysteine and the closing phenylalanine or tryptophan. Fields, in order: J gene, V gene, CDR3 protein.

>TRBJ2-3|TRBV10-3
CAISDSHPEREFTDTQYF
>TRBJ2-5|TRBV20-1
CCSGPQETQYF
>TRBJ1-1|TRBV18
CASSPNGNTEAFF
>TRBJ2-5|TRBV27
CASSLNPSSGRGTQYF
>TRBJ1-3|TRBV28
CASSLLGQGANTIYF
>TRBJ2-2|TRBV21-1
CASSKNLGKSNTGELFF
>TRBJ2-5|TRBV15
CATSSGQGETQYF
>TRBJ1-1|TRBV29-1
CSGGTVSSEAFF
>TRBJ2-1|TRBV2
CASRALAGGPNEQFF
>TRBJ2-3|TRBV5-1
CASSLIAGGKADTQYF
>TRBJ1-5|TRBV28
CASSLVSDWDHTVQPQHF
>TRBJ2-1|TRBV7-9
CASSLAGTSFEQFF
>TRBJ2-2|TRBV2
CASSERLAGDTGELFF
>TRBJ2-7|TRBV4-1
CASRRFKESTYEQYF